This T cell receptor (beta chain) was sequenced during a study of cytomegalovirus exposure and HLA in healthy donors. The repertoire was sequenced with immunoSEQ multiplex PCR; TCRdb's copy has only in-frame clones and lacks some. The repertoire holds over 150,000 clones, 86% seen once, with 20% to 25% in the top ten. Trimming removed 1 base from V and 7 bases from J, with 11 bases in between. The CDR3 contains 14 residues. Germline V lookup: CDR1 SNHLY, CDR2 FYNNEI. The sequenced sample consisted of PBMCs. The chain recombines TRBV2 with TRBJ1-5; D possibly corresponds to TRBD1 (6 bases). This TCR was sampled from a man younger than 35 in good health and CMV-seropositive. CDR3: CASSEGGGRQPQHF. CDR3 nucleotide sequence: TGTGCCAGCAGTGAAGGCGGGGGGCGGCAGCCCCAGCATTTT.